This T cell receptor (beta chain) derives from a study of cytomegalovirus exposure and HLA in healthy donors. PCR employed 60 Vbeta and 13 Jbeta primers. Here immunoSEQ multiplex PCR was the method, and the copy in TCRdb shows in-frame clones only, minus some. The sample includes roughly 80,000 clones, more than 75% of them seen just once. Overall study findings and caveats: Donors belonging to an Asian-associated ancestry cluster reportedly showed fewer N-insertions in productive TCRs than the approximately 680-donor mean, according to what a later analysis found. Earlier analysis yielded a pattern in which most TCR beta V segments were productive about 90% or about 30% of the time. Researchers reportedly found TCR beta sequences accurately predicted most subjects' HLA-A and HLA-B alleles. In a later analysis, a missense DCLRE1C variant was linked to TCR beta V- and J-gene trimming.

Comments on this clone: Its antigen is unidentified.

The CDR3 runs to 16 residues. The V call is TRBV21-1, the J call TRBJ2-6; the table's D call TRBD2 went unverified against the DNA. TRBV21-1 is an annotated pseudogene. Input material: PBMCs. The TCR sequence derives from a male donor in good health and CMV-seropositive. In DNA form, the CDR3 reads TGTGCCAGCAGCCCCCTGAGAGATCCCGGGGCCAACGTCCTGACTTTC. Translated: CASSPLRDPGANVLTF.